This T cell receptor (beta chain) was captured by sequencing in a study of shared clonotypes between healthy human individuals. At the level of the study: Researchers assigned three CD4 naive, three CD4 memory, two CD8 naive and one CD8 memory plate to each donor.

Points from the study as a whole: Even with large depth, rarefaction showed that sorted-subset sequencing was incomplete. Non-shared clonotypes had lower generation probabilities than those shared by all four donors.

Only CD45RO-negative cells positively selected for CCR7 counted as naive CD8 cells, so terminally differentiated effector memory CD45RA+ cells were excluded. Those who donated, Caucasian adults without exception, all lived in Nashville, Tennessee. The V end lost 4 bases, the J end lost 4 bases, and 15 bases lay between the germline ends. In germline, CDR1 is SGHRS, CDR2 YFSETQ. The CDR3 spans 14 residues. Of note for this clone: Antigen specificity is unknown.

Only in-frame clones appear in the TCRdb table, and some are missing; sequencing was by immunoSEQ multiplex PCR. The repertoire consists of around 2,100,000 clones, with about 95% occurring once and the leading ten covering 1.2%. This chain links TRBV5-1 with TRBJ2-7; D perhaps matches TRBD2 (6 bases). The sequence was obtained from a man aged 18 to 29 in good health. The sequencing sample was made of naive CD8+ T cells sorted from blood. CDR3 sequence: CASSLTPEGYEQYF. DNA of the CDR3: TGCGCCAGCAGCCTTACACCGGAGGGGTACGAGCAGTACTTC.